The rows below give T cell receptor beta chains drawn from one sample of a study of shared clonotypes between healthy human individuals. TCRdb's copy holds only in-frame clones and misses some; the assay was immunoSEQ multiplex PCR. The profile shows around 700,000 clones, more than 70% of them singletons. Sequencing was performed on memory CD4+ T cells sorted from blood. Every receptor here comes from a woman between 25 and 40 years old in good health. Both conserved end residues are part of each CDR3. Fields, in order: clone size, J gene, CDR3 length, D gene, V gene, CDR3 protein, CDR3 DNA. D genes are given only for firm matches. Part of the rows lack a size; the others show once, few, many or a class for expanded clones.

>few|TRBJ2-1|14|TRBD2|TRBV5-1
CASSLVSGINEQFF
TGCGCCAGCAGCTTGGTTAGCGGGATTAATGAGCAGTTCTTC
>once|TRBJ2-1|18|TRBD2|TRBV5-1
CASSPSLAGGPIINEQFF
TGCGCCAGCAGCCCCAGTCTAGCGGGAGGGCCCATAATCAATGAGCAGTTCTTC
>NA|TRBJ2-2|16|NA|TRBV2
CASSAQGVLNTGELFF
TGTGCCAGCAGCGCCCAAGGGGTCCTGAACACCGGGGAGCTGTTTTTT
>NA|TRBJ2-2|15|NA|TRBV6-5
CASSYLRGNTGELFF
TGTGCCAGCAGTTACCTGCGGGGGAACACCGGGGAGCTGTTTTTT
>NA|TRBJ2-3|17|NA|TRBV5-1
CASSLLLSGKSTDTQYF
TGCGCCAGCAGCTTGTTATTGAGTGGAAAAAGCACAGATACGCAGTATTTT
>NA|TRBJ2-5|15|NA|TRBV28
CASSSTGEGQETQYF
TGTGCCAGCAGTTCAACCGGGGAAGGCCAAGAGACCCAGTACTTC
>NA|TRBJ2-7|15|TRBD2|TRBV6-1
CASSSLTSGRHEQYF
TGTGCCAGCAGCTCCCTGACTAGCGGGAGACACGAGCAGTACTTC
>NA|TRBJ1-4|13|NA|TRBV29-1
CSGGTGANEKLFF
TGCAGCGGGGGTACCGGGGCTAATGAAAAACTGTTTTTT
>NA|TRBJ2-5|13|NA|TRBV11-2
CASRVRGRETQYF
TGTGCCAGCAGAGTCAGGGGGAGGGAGACCCAGTACTTC
>NA|TRBJ1-5|15|NA|TRBV19
CASSKRDIRNQPQHF
TGTGCCAGTAGTAAAAGGGACATCCGCAATCAGCCCCAGCATTTT
>NA|TRBJ2-5|15|NA|TRBV5-1
CASSLVAGGGETQYF
TGCGCCAGCAGCTTGGTGGCAGGGGGAGGGGAGACCCAGTACTTC
>NA|TRBJ2-1|15|NA|TRBV5-1
CASSIRERGDNEQFF
TGCGCCAGCAGCATCCGGGAGCGAGGAGACAATGAGCAGTTCTTC